This T cell receptor beta chain appears in the sequencing data of a study of shared T cell receptors in the human thymus. CDR3 size: 16 residues. Germline loops: CDR1 LNHNV, CDR2 YYDKDF (reference sequence). J was trimmed by 6 bases and V by 0 bases; bases with no gene match: 8. This table comes from immunoSEQ multiplex PCR, and its TCRdb copy is limited to in-frame clones, with some not included. This table has some 640,000 clones, roughly 86% appearing once. The data also belong to a second study, concerning human thymus T cells.

The source is a boy under two years old with a congenital heart defect. Material: thymocytes. The chain recombines TRBV15 with TRBJ2-1; 7 bases align to TRBD2. In nucleotides, the CDR3 is TGTGCCACCAGCAGAGATCTCGGCGGGGGAGCCAATGAGCAGTTCTTC. This translates into CATSRDLGGGANEQFF.